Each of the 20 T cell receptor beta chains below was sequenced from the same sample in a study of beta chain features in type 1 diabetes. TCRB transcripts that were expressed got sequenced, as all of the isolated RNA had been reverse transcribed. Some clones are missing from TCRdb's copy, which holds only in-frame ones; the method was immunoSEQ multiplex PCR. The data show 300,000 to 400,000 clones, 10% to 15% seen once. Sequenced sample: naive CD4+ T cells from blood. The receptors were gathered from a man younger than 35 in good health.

The CDR3 DNA sequence: TGTGCCAGCAGCCCCCACAGGACAGGGGCCGAGCAGTACTTC. Amino acid sequence: CASSPHRTGAEQYF. J is TRBJ2-7 and V is TRBV7-8, with 9 bases matching TRBD1. With 5 bases clipped from V and 6 bases from J, the junction kept 8 bases outside the gene matches. Germline V gene lookup returns CDR1 SGHVS and CDR2 FQNEAQ. This CDR3 spans 14 amino acids.

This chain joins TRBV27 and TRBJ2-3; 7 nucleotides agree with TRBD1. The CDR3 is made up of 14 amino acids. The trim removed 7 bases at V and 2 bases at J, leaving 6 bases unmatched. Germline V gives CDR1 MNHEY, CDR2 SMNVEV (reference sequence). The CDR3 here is CASTLRGPTDTQYF. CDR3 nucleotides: TGTGCCAGCACCTTGAGGGGGCCCACAGATACGCAGTATTTT.

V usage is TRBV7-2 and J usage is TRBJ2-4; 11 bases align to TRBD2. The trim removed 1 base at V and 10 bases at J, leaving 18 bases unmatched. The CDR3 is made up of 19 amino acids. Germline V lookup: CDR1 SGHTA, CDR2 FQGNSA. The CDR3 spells CASSLEAGATSGSMGIQYF. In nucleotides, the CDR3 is TGTGCCAGCAGCTTAGAAGCAGGGGCAACTAGCGGGAGTATGGGTATTCAGTACTTC. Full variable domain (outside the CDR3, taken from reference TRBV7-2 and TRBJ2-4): GAGVSQSPSNKVTEKGKDVELRCDPISGHTALYWYRQSLGQGLEFLIYFQGNSAPDKSGLPSDRFSAERTGGSVSTLTIQRTQQEDSAVYLCASSLEAGATSGSMGIQYFGAGTRLSVL.

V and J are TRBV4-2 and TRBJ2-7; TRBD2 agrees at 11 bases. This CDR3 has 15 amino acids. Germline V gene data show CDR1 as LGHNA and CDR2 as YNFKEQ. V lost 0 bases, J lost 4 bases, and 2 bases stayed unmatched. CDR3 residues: CASSQDLAGGYEQYF. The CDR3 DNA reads TGTGCCAGCAGCCAAGATCTAGCGGGAGGATACGAGCAGTACTTC.

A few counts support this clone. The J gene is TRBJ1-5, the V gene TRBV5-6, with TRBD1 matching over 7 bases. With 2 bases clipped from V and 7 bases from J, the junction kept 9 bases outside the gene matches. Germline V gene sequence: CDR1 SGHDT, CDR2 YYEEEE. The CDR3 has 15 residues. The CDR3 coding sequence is TGTGCCAGCAGCTTTAGACAGGGAGGAGGACAGCCCCAGCATTTT. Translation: CASSFRQGGGQPQHF.

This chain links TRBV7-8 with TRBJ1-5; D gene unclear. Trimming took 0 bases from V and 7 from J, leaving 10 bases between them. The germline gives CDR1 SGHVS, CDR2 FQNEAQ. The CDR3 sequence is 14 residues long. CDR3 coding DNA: TGTGCCAGCAGCTTAGCTAGAGGAGGGCAGCCCCAGCATTTT. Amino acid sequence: CASSLARGGQPQHF.

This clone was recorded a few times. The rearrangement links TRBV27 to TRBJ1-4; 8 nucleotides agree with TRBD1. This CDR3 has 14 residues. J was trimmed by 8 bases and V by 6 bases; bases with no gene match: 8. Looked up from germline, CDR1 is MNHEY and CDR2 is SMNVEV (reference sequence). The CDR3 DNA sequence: TGTGCCAGCAGATTAACAGGGGGTAGGGAAAAACTGTTTTTT. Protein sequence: CASRLTGGREKLFF.

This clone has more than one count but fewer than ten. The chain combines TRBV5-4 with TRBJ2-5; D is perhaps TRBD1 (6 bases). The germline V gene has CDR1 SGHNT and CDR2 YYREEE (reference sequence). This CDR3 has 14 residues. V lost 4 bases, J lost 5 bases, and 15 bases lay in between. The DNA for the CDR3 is TGTGCCAGCAGCCCGGGGAGTCAGGGGGAGACCCAGTACTTC. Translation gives CASSPGSQGETQYF.

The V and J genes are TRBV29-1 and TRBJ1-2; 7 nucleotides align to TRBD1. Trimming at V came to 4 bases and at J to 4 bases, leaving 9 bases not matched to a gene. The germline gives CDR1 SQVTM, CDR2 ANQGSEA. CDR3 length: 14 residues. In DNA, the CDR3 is TGCAGCGTTGTAGTACCGAACAGGGGCTATGGCTACACCTTC. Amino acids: CSVVVPNRGYGYTF.

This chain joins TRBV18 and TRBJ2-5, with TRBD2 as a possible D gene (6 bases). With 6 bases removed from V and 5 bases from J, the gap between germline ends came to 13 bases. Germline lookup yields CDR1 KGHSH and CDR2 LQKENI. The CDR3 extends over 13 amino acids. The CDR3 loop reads CASSGRREETQYF. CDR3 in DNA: TGTGCCAGCTCGGGACGGAGGGAGGAGACCCAGTACTTC.

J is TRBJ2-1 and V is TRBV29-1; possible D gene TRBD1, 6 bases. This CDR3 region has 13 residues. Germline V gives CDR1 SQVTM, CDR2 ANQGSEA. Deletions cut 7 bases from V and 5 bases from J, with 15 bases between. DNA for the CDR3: TGCAGCGCAGGACAGAACCGAAACAATGAGCAGTTCTTC. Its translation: CSAGQNRNNEQFF.

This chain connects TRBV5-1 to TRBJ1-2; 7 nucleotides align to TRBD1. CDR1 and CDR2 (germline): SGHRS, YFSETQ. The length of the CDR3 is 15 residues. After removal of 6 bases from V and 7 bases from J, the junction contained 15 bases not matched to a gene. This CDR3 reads CASKPTGVGLSGYTF. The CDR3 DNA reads TGCGCCAGCAAACCAACAGGGGTCGGCCTTTCTGGCTACACCTTC.

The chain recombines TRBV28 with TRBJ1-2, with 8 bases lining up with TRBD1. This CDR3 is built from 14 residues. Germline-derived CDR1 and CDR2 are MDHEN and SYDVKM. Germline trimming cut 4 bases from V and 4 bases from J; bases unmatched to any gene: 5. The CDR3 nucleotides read TGTGCCAGCAGTTCAGGGGGCGCGGGCTATGGCTACACCTTC. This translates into CASSSGGAGYGYTF.

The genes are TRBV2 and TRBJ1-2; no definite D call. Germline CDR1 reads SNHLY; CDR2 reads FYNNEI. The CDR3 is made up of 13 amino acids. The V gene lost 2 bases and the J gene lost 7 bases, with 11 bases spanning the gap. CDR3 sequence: CASSELVRGGYTF. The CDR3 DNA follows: TGTGCCAGCAGTGAATTAGTTCGAGGTGGCTACACCTTC.

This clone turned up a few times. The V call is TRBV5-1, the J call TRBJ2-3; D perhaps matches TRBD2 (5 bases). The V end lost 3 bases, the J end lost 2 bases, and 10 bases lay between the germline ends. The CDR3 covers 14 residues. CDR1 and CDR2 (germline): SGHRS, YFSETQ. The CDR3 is CASSSGFDTDTQYF. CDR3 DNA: TGCGCCAGCAGCTCGGGATTTGACACAGATACGCAGTATTTT.

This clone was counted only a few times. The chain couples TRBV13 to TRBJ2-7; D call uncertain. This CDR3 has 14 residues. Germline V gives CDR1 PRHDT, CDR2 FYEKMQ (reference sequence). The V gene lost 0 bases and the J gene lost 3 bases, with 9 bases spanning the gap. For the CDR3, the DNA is TGTGCCAGCAGCTTAGGACTGACTTACTACGAGCAGTACTTC. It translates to CASSLGLTYYEQYF.

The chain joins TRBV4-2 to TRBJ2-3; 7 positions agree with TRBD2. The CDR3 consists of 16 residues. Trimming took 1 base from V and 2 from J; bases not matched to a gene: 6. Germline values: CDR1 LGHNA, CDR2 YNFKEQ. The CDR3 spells CASSQGPSGNTDTQYF. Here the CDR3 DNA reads TGTGCCAGCAGCCAAGGCCCTAGCGGAAACACAGATACGCAGTATTTT.

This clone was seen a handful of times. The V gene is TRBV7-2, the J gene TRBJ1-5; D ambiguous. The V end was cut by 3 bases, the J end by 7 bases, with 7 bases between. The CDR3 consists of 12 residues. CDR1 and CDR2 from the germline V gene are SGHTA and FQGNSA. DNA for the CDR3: TGTGCCAGCAGCTTCCCCCTCCAGCCCCAGCATTTT. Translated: CASSFPLQPQHF.

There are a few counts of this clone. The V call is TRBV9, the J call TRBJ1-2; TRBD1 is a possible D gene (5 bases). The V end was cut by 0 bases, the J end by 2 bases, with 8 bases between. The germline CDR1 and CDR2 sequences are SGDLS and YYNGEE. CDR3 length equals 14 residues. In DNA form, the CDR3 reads TGTGCCAGCAGCGTAGCGGGGGACAACTATGGCTACACCTTC. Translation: CASSVAGDNYGYTF.

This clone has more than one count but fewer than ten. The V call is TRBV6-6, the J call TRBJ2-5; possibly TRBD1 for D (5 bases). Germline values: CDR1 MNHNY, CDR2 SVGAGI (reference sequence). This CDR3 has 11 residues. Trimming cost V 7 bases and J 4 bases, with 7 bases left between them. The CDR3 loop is CASIQGETQYF. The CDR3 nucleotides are TGTGCCAGCATTCAGGGAGAGACCCAGTACTTC.